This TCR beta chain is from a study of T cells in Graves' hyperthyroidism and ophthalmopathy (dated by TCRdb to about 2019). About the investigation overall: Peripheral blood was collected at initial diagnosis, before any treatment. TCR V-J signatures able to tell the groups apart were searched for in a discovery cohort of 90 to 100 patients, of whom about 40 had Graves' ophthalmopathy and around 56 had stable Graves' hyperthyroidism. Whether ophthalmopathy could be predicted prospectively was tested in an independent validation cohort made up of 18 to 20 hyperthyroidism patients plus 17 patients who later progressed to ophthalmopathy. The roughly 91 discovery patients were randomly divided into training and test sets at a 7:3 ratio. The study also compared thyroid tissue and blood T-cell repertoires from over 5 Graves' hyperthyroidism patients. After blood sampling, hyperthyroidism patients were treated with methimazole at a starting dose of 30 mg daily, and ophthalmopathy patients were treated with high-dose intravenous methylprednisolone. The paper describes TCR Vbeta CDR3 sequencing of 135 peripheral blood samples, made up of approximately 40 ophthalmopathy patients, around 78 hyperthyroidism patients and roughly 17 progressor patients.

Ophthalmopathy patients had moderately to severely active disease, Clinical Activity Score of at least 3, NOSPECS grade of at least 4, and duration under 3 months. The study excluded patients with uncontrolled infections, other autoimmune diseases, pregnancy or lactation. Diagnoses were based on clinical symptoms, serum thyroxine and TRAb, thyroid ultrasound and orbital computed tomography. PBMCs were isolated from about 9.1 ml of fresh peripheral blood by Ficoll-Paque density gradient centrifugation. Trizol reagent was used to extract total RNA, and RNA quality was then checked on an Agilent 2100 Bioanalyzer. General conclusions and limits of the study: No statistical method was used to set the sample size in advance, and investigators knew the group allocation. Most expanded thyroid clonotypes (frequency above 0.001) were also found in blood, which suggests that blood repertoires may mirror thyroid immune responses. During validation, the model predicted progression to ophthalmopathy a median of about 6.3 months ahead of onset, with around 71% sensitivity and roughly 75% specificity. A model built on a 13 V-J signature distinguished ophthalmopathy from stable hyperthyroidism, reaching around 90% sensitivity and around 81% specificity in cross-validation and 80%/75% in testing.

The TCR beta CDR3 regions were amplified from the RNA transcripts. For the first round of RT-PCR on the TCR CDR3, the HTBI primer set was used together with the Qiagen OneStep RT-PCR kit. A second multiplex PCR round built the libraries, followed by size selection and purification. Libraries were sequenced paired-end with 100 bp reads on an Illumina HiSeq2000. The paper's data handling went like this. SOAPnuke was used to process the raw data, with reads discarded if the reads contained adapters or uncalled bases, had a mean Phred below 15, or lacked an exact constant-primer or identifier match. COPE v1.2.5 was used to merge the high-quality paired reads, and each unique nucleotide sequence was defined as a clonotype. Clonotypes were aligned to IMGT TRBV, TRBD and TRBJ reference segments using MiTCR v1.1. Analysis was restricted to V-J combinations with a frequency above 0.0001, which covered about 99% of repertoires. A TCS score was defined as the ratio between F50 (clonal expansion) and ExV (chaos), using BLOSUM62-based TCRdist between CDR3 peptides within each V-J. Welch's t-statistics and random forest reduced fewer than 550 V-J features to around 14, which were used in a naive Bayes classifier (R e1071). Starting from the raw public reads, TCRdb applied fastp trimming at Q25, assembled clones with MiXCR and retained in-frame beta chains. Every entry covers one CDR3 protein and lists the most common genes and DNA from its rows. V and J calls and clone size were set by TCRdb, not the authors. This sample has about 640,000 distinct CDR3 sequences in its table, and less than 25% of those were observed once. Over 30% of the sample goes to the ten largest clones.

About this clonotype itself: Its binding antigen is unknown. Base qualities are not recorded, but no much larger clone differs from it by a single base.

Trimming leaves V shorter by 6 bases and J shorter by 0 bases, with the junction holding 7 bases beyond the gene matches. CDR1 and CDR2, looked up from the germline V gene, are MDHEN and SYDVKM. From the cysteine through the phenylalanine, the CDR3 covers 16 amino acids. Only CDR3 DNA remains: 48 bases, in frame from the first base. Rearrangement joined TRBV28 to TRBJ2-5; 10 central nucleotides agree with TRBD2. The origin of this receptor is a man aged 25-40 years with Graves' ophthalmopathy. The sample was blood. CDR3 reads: CASSPPSGRDQETQYF. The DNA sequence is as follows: TGTGCCAGCAGCCCCCCAAGCGGGAGGGACCAAGAGACCCAGTACTTC. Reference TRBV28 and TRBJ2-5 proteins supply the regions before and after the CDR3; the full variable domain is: DVKVTQSSRYLVKRTGEKVFLECVQDMDHENMFWYRQDPGLGLRLIYFSYDVKMKEKGDIPEGYSVSREKKERFSLILESASTNQTSMYLCASSPPSGRDQETQYFGPGTRLLVL.